This T cell receptor (beta chain) was captured by sequencing in a study of tumor and adjacent non-tumor tissue in lung cancer. Overall study: Aged about 31 to 80 years, patients included nine to eleven men and several women with stage I to III disease.

Notes on this clonotype: At one end, the junction sequence differs from germline, possibly due to a read error.

From germline, CDR1 is MNHEY and CDR2 SVGAGI. The CDR3 totals 19 residues. The library came from three nested PCR rounds adapted from ARM-PCR protocols. TCRdb re-derived calls from the multiplex PCR reads in MiXCR, one entry per CDR3 protein. The sample has about 67,000 distinct CDR3 sequences; around three quarters are singletons. The template was RNA from unsorted bulk tissue. Distant lung tissue was collected more than 3 cm away from the tumor edge. The sample consisted of distant non-tumor lung tissue. The chain uses TRBV6-5 and TRBJ2-5; 13 bases match TRBD2. This clonotype was sampled from a man in his sixties with non-small cell lung cancer. DNA of the CDR3: TGTACCAGCAGCCATGGGAGACTAGCGGGAGGTGTCTACCAAGAGACCCAGTACTTC. Its translation is CTSSHGRLAGGVYQETQYF.